These 4 T cell receptor beta chains originate from one sample sequenced in a study of T cell repertoires in cytomegalovirus infection. Which antigens these TCRs recognize remains unknown. MiXCR, run by TCRdb on the reads, gives a single entry per CDR3 protein. The sample includes hundreds of thousands of distinct CDR3 sequences, around a third of them seen just once. This specimen was cultured PBMCs, taken from culture after CMV antigen stimulation. Receptors were obtained from a human donor in good health (CMV status not recorded). Some clones in this sample may be carry-over from other donors' samples.

The V call is TRBV14, the J call TRBJ1-2; D is ambiguous. Germline loops: CDR1 SGHDN, CDR2 FVKESK. V lost 1 base and J 3 bases, leaving 6 bases between the germline ends. The CDR3 contains 13 residues. The CDR3, as DNA: TGTGCCAGCAGCCAAGTATGGGACTATGGCTACACCTTC. Translating gives CASSQVWDYGYTF.

The table lists this clonotype with many counts. The chain combines TRBV7-2 with TRBJ2-1; D might be TRBD2 (7 bases). V gave up 1 base and J gave up 6 bases, with 22 bases separating them. CDR3 length: 18 amino acids. CDR1 is SGHTA, CDR2 FQGNSA, per germline. CDR3 amino acids: CASSLDKEGGLKINEQFF. Here the CDR3 DNA reads TGTGCCAGCAGCTTAGATAAAGAGGGGGGGCTTAAAATCAATGAGCAGTTCTTC.

This clonotype has ten or more counts. The chain links TRBV7-2 to TRBJ2-3; tentative D call: TRBD2 (5 bases). The germline CDR1 and CDR2 sequences are SGHTA and FQGNSA. Trimming removed 5 bases from V and 9 bases from J, with 18 bases in between. The CDR3 is 14 residues long. The CDR3 sequence: CASSLSSRTETQYF. The CDR3 nucleotides are TGTGCCAGCAGCCTAAGTTCAAGGACTGAGACGCAGTATTTT. The full variable domain, in which reference TRBV7-2 and TRBJ2-3 provide the parts outside the CDR3, is GAGVSQSPSNKVTEKGKDVELRCDPISGHTALYWYRQSLGQGLEFLIYFQGNSAPDKSGLPSDRFSAERTGGSVSTLTIQRTQQEDSAVYLCASSLSSRTETQYFGPGTRLTVL.

V usage is TRBV10-3 and J usage is TRBJ1-2, with 7 nucleotides matching TRBD1. This CDR3 is 14 amino acids long. V lost 6 bases and J lost 2; bases outside the gene matches: 6. CDR1 and CDR2 (germline): ENHRY, SYGVKD. DNA of the CDR3: TGTGCCATCAGAGACAGGGCTCCGAACTATGGCTACACCTTC. Its translation: CAIRDRAPNYGYTF.